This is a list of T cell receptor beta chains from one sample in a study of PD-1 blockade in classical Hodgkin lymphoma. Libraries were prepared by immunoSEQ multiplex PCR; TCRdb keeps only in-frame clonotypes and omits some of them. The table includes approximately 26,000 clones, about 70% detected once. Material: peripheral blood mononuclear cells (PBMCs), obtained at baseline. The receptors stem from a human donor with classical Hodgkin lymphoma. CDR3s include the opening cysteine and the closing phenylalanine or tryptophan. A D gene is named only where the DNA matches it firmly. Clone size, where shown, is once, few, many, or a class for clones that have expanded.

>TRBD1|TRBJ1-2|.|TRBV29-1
TGCAGCGCCGAACAGGGGAGGCTGGATGGCTACACCTTC
CSAEQGRLDGYTF
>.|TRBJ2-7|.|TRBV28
TGTGCCAGCAGTTTATTTGGCGGAACCTACGAGCAGTACTTC
CASSLFGGTYEQYF
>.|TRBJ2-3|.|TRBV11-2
TGTGCCAGCAGATTACGGGCCAGAGATACGCAGTATTTT
CASRLRARDTQYF
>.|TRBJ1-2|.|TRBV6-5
TGTGCCAGCAGTTACTCTGGCAGCTATGGCTACACCTTC
CASSYSGSYGYTF
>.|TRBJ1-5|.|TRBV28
TGTGCCAGCAGTTTTTCTGTGGGATACAATCAGCCCCAGCATTTT
CASSFSVGYNQPQHF
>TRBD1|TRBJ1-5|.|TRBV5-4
TGTGCCAGCAGCTTGGACAGGGGCGAGAATCAGCCCCAGCATTTT
CASSLDRGENQPQHF
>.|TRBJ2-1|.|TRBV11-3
TGTGCCGGCAGCTGGGAGAGGGGGGCCCAGGGAGAGCAGTTCTTC
CAGSWERGAQGEQFF
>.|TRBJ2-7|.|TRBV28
TGTGCCAGCTGGTCGGGCTACGAGCAGTACTTC
CASWSGYEQYF
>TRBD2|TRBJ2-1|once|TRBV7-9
TGTGCCAGCAAGCTTACTAGCGGGGCCTACAATGAGCAGTTCTTC
CASKLTSGAYNEQFF
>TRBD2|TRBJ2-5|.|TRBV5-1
TGCGCCAGCAGCTTGGCACATGCGGGGGGGCTAGAGACCCAGTACTTC
CASSLAHAGGLETQYF
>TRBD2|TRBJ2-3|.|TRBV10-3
TGTGCCATCAGCTTGACTAGCGGGGGGGCCGGAACAGATACGCAGTATTTT
CAISLTSGGAGTDTQYF
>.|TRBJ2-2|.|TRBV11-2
TGTGCCAGCAGCCTGTTGGGGACGAACACCGGGGAGCTGTTTTTT
CASSLLGTNTGELFF
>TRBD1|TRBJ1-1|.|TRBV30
TGTGCCTGGAGTAGCAAGACAGGGAGGGCTTTCTTT
CAWSSKTGRAFF
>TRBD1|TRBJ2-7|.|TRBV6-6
TGTGCCAGCAGTCGGGGGACAGGGAGCTCCTACGAGCAGTACTTC
CASSRGTGSSYEQYF
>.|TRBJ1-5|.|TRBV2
TGTGCCAGCAGTGAACCTCCAGGAGGGGGGCCCCAGCATTTT
CASSEPPGGGPQHF
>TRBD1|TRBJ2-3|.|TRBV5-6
TGTGCCAGCAGCCCCCTCACCGGGACAGAGACTACAGATACGCAGTATTTT
CASSPLTGTETTDTQYF
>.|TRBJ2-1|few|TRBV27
TGTGCCAGCAGTGTAGTCGGCTCCTACAATGAGCAGTTCTTC
CASSVVGSYNEQFF
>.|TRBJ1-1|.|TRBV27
TGTGCCACGAGGGGGGGGGTTGAAGCTTTCTTT
CATRGGVEAFF
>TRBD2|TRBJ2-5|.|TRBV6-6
TGTGCCAGCACCAGGGGACGGGGGGGTTACCAAGAGACCCAGTACTTC
CASTRGRGGYQETQYF
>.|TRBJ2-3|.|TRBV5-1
TGCGCCAGCAGCTTGGCCAGTGGGGCAGGGACAGATACGCAGTATTTT
CASSLASGAGTDTQYF
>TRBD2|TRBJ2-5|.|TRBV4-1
TGCGCCAGCAGCCTACGACTAGCGGGGGAGATCCAGTACTTC
CASSLRLAGEIQYF